This TCR beta chain derives from a study of control samples from healthy donors and cancer patients. Germline CDR1 SGHTA, CDR2 FQGNSA. This CDR3 spans 17 amino acids. V lost 2 bases and J lost 5, with 18 bases in between. The protocol was immunoSEQ multiplex PCR, while the TCRdb copy is restricted to in-frame clones and leaves out a portion. Of about 130,000 clones in the sample, around 93% were seen once. Sequencing used blood. The chain combines TRBV7-2 with TRBJ1-4; D is possibly TRBD1 (6 bases). The receptor's source is a woman between 45 and 65 years old in good health. The CDR3 is CASSLPSFGGRNEKLFF. The CDR3 coding sequence is TGTGCCAGCAGCTTACCCTCCTTCGGGGGGCGGAATGAAAAACTGTTTTTT.